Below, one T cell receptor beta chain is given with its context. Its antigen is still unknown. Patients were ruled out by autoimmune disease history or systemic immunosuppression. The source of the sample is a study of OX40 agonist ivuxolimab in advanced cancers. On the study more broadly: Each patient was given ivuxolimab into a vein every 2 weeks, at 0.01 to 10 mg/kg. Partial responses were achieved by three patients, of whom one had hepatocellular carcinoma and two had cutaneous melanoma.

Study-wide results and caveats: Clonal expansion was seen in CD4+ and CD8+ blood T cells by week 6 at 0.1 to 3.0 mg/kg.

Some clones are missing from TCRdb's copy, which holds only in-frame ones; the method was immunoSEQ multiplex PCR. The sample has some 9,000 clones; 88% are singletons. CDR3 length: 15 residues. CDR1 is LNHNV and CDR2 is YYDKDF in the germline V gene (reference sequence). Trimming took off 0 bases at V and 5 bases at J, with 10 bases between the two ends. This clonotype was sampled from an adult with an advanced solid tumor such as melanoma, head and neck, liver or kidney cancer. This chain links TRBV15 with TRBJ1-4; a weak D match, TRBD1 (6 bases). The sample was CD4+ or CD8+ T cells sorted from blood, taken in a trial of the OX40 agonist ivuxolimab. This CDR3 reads CATSRDQDSNEKLFF. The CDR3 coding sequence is TGTGCCACCAGCAGAGATCAGGACAGCAATGAAAAACTGTTTTTT.